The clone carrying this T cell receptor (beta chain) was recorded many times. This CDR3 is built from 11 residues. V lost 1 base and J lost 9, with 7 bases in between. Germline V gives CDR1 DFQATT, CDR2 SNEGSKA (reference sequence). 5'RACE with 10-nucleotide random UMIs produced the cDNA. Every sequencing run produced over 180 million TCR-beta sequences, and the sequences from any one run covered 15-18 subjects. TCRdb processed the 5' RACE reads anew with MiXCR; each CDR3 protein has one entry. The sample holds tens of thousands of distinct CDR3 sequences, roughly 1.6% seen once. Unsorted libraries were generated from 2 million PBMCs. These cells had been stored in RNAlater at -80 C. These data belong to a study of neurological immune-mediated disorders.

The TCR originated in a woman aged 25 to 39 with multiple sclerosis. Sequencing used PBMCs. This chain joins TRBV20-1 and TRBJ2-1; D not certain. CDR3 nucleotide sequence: TGCAGTGCTAGAGCGGGTCCTGAGCAGTTCTTC. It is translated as CSARAGPEQFF.